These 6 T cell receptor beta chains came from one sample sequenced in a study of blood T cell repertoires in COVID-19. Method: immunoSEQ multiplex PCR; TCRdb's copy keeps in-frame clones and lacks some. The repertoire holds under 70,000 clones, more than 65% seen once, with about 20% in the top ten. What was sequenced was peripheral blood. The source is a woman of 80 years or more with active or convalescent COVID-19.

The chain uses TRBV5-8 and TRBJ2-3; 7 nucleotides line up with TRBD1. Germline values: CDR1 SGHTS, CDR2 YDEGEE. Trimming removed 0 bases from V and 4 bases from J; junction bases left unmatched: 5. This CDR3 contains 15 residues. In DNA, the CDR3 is TGTGCCAGCAGCTTGGCTAGGGGGCGCTCAGATACGCAGTATTTT. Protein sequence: CASSLARGRSDTQYF.

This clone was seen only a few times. The CDR3 DNA follows: TGCAGTGCTAGTCATAGCGCGAACACCGGGGAGCTGTTTTTT. Translating it yields CSASHSANTGELFF. The chain links TRBV20-1 to TRBJ2-2, with D possibly matching TRBD2 (5 bases). Trimming shortened V by 3 bases and J by 0 bases, and 8 bases separated the two germline ends. CDR1 is DFQATT and CDR2 is SNEGSKA in the germline V gene (reference sequence). The CDR3 has 14 residues.

For the CDR3, the DNA is TGTGCCAGCAGCTCCCTGCGCGGCCTAGGTGAAAAACTGTTTTTT. Protein product: CASSSLRGLGEKLFF. The chain combines TRBV5-6 with TRBJ1-4; D is uncertain. Germline values: CDR1 SGHDT, CDR2 YYEEEE. The CDR3 length is 15 residues. Between the trimmed V and J ends, which lost 3 bases and 7 bases, there was a span of 16 bases.

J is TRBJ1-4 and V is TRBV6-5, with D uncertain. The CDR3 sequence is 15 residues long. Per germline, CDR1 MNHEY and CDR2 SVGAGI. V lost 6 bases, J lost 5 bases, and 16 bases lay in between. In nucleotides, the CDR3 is TGTGCCAGCAGCTCTCGAGGCAGTATAAATGAAAAACTGTTTTTT. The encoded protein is CASSSRGSINEKLFF.

CDR3 loop: CASSPGRQGGNTEAFF. CDR3 bases: TGTGCCAGCTCACCGGGGAGACAGGGCGGGAACACTGAAGCTTTCTTT. V gene TRBV18 combines with J gene TRBJ1-1; 7 nucleotides line up with TRBD1. The CDR3 has 16 amino acids. Trimming cost V 3 bases and J 1 base; bases outside gene matches: 8. From germline, CDR1 is KGHSH and CDR2 LQKENI.

In nucleotides, the CDR3 is TGTGCCAGCAGCTTAGCGGCAAGCTCCTACAATGAGCAGTTCTTC. It encodes CASSLAASSYNEQFF. This chain links TRBV7-3 with TRBJ2-1, with unresolved D. Germline-derived CDR1 and CDR2 are SGHTA and FQGTGA. The CDR3 is 15 amino acids. V lost 2 bases and J 0 bases, leaving 8 bases between the germline ends. The full variable domain, its missing parts supplied by reference TRBV7-3 and TRBJ2-1, is GAGVSQTPSNKVTEKGKYVELRCDPISGHTALYWYRQSLGQGPEFLIYFQGTGAADDSGLPNDRFFAVRPEGSVSTLKIQRTERGDSAVYLCASSLAASSYNEQFFGPGTRLTVL.